Listed here is a single T cell receptor beta chain. This record comes from a study of T cell changes during pregnancy in multiple sclerosis. J gave up 8 bases and V 6 bases, and 18 bases lay outside the gene matches. Per germline, CDR1 LNHDA and CDR2 SQIVND (reference sequence). There are 17 residues in the CDR3. Here immunoSEQ multiplex PCR was the method, and the copy in TCRdb shows in-frame clones only, minus some. The top ten clones hold 1.3% to 1.5% of a sample with tens of thousands of clones, roughly nine tenths of them seen once. The origin of this receptor is a female donor in good health, enrolled as a control in a pregnancy study. The material was peripheral blood, obtained in the first trimester of pregnancy. This chain joins TRBV19 and TRBJ2-1; TRBD1 matches 8 bases. Written as DNA, the CDR3 is TGTGCCAGTAGCACCCCGGGACAGGTGTTCTACAGGGATGAGCAGTTCTTC. Translated: CASSTPGQVFYRDEQFF.